The TCR beta chain under discussion was sequenced for a study of patients with pleural tuberculosis. This clonotype has at least ten counts. Germline V CDR1 and CDR2: DFQATT, SNEGSKA (reference sequence). V lost 2 bases and J 6 bases, leaving 10 bases between the germline ends. This CDR3 contains 12 residues. TCRdb used MiXCR to reprocess the reads, holding one entry per CDR3 protein. The table lists some 48,000 distinct CDR3 sequences, around 7% of them singletons, with 15% to 20% in the top ten. V and J are TRBV20-1 and TRBJ1-1; D is possibly TRBD1 (6 bases). This clonotype originated in a human donor with pleural tuberculosis. The CDR3 sequence is CSARQGPPEAFF. The CDR3 nucleotides are TGCAGTGCTAGACAGGGGCCTCCTGAAGCTTTCTTT.